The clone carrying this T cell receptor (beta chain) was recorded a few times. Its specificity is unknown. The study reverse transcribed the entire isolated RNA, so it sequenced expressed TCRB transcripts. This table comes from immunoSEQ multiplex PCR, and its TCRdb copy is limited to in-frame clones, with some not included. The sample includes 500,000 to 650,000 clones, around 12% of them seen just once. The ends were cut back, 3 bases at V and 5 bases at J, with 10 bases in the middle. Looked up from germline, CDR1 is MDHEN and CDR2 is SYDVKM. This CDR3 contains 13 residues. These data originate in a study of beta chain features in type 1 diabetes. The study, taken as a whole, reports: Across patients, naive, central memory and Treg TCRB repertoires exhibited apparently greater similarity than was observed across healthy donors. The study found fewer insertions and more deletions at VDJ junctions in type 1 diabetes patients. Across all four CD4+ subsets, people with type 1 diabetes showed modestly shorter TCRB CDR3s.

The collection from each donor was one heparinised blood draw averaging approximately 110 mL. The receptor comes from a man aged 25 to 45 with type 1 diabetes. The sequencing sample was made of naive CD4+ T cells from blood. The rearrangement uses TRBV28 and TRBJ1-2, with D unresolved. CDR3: CASSFKGWYGYTF. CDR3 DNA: TGTGCCAGCAGTTTTAAGGGTTGGTATGGCTACACCTTC.